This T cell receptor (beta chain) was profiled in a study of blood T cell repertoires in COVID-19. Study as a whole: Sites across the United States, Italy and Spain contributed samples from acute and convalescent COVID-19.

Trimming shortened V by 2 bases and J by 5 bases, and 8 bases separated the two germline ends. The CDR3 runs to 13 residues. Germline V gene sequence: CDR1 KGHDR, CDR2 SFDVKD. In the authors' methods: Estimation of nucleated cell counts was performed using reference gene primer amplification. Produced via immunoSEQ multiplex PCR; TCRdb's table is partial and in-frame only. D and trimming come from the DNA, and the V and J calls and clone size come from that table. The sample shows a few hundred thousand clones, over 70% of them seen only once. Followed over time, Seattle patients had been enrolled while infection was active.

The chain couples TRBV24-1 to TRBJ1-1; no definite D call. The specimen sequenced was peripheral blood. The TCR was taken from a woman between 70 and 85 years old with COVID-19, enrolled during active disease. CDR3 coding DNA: TGTGCCACCAGTGATTCTACGAGGACTGAAGCTTTCTTT. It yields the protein CATSDSTRTEAFF.